The rows below give T cell receptor beta chains drawn from one sample of a study of T cell responses to AZD1222 COVID-19 vaccine. The data were produced by immunoSEQ multiplex PCR, yet TCRdb's version contains in-frame clones alone and is incomplete. The data hold approximately 190,000 clones, with approximately 91% observed a single time. Sequences were derived from peripheral blood, sampled on day 0 of AZD1222 vaccination. The receptors stem from an adult in good health. Both conserved end residues are part of each CDR3. Each record gives: J gene, D gene, clone size, V gene, CDR3 protein, CDR3 DNA. D genes are given only for firm matches. Clone size is not always given. Where it is, it says once, few, many or a class for expanded clones.

TRBJ2-1 | TRBD2 | - | TRBV5-1 | CASSSRTSGISYNEQFF | TGCGCCAGCAGCTCCCGGACTAGCGGGATTAGCTACAATGAGCAGTTCTTC
TRBJ2-7 | - | few | TRBV9 | CASSVGGVSYEQYF | TGTGCCAGCAGCGTAGGAGGGGTCTCCTACGAGCAGTACTTC
TRBJ2-1 | - | - | TRBV27 | CASRKALVRYNEQFF | TGTGCCAGCAGAAAGGCCCTAGTCCGTTACAATGAGCAGTTCTTC
TRBJ1-3 | - | - | TRBV4-3 | CASSRAGGNTIYF | TGCGCCAGCAGCCGTGCAGGTGGAAACACCATATATTTT
TRBJ2-7 | - | - | TRBV28 | CASSSRETYEQYF | TGTGCCAGCAGTTCCCGGGAAACCTACGAGCAGTACTTC
TRBJ2-3 | - | - | TRBV4-1 | CASSQGPVPDDTQYF | TGCGCCAGCAGCCAAGGCCCCGTCCCGGACGATACGCAGTATTTT
TRBJ1-1 | - | - | TRBV5-4 | CASMDYRSNTEAFF | TGTGCCAGCATGGATTATAGATCGAACACTGAAGCTTTCTTT
TRBJ2-7 | TRBD1 | - | TRBV4-1 | CASSQVRTGNYEQYF | TGCGCCAGCAGCCAAGTAAGGACAGGGAACTACGAGCAGTACTTC
TRBJ2-7 | - | - | TRBV18 | CASSSRGRGYEQYF | TGTGCCAGCTCCTCCAGGGGTAGGGGCTACGAGCAGTACTTC
TRBJ1-4 | - | - | TRBV25-1 | CASSGGGAEKLFF | TGTGCCAGCAGTGGAGGGGGGGCTGAAAAACTGTTTTTT
TRBJ2-5 | - | - | TRBV7-9 | CASSPNRGGQETQYF | TGTGCCAGCAGCCCCAACAGGGGGGGCCAAGAGACCCAGTACTTC
TRBJ1-1 | - | - | TRBV27 | CASSPGGGVSPTFF | TGTGCCAGCAGTCCGGGCGGGGGGGTAAGTCCGACTTTCTTT
TRBJ2-7 | - | once | TRBV4-1 | CASSLRDHYSYEQYF | TGCGCCAGCAGCCTTAGGGACCACTATAGCTACGAGCAGTACTTC
TRBJ2-4 | TRBD2 | many | TRBV3-1/TRBV3-2 | CASSQDPGGAGDIQYF | TGTGCCAGCAGCCAAGATCCGGGCGGGGCGGGGGACATTCAGTACTTC
TRBJ2-5 | - | few | TRBV3-1/TRBV3-2 | CASSQVTGAGETQYF | TGTGCCAGCAGCCAAGTAACGGGGGCGGGAGAGACCCAGTACTTC
TRBJ1-5 | - | - | TRBV7-2 | CASSPHREDQPQHF | TGTGCCAGCAGCCCCCACAGGGAGGATCAGCCCCAGCATTTT
TRBJ2-1 | TRBD2 | - | TRBV4-2 | CASSQDGASGSNEQFF | TGTGCCAGCAGCCAAGATGGGGCTAGCGGGAGCAATGAGCAGTTCTTC
TRBJ1-5 | TRBD1 | - | TRBV11-2 | CASSLGQGGQPQHF | TGTGCCAGCAGCCTCGGACAGGGCGGTCAGCCCCAGCATTTT
TRBJ2-7 | TRBD1 | once | TRBV7-9 | CASSPVGQGDYEQYF | TGTGCCAGCAGCCCGGTCGGGCAGGGGGACTACGAGCAGTACTTC
TRBJ2-7 | TRBD2 | few | TRBV10-3 | CAISDRLAGNRYEQYF | TGTGCCATCAGTGACCGACTAGCGGGCAATCGCTACGAGCAGTACTTC
TRBJ2-3 | - | - | TRBV28 | CASSLEIGDTQYF | TGTGCCAGCAGCCTCGAGATCGGGGATACGCAGTATTTT
TRBJ2-2 | TRBD1 | - | TRBV24-1 | CATSDRWDRGYTGELFF | TGTGCCACCAGTGATCGGTGGGACAGGGGATACACCGGGGAGCTGTTTTTT
TRBJ2-3 | - | - | TRBV5-4 | CASSGWEEADTQYF | TGTGCCAGCAGCGGGTGGGAGGAGGCAGATACGCAGTATTTT
TRBJ1-5 | - | - | TRBV7-2 | CASSLGRDYSNQPQHF | TGTGCCAGCAGCTTAGGCCGGGATTATAGCAATCAGCCCCAGCATTTT
TRBJ2-3 | TRBD2 | once | TRBV5-6 | CASSPWGGSTDTQYF | TGTGCCAGCAGCCCCTGGGGGGGATCCACAGATACGCAGTATTTT
TRBJ2-7 | TRBD1 | - | TRBV28 | CASSSSPGQGSYEQYF | TGTGCCAGCAGTTCTAGCCCGGGACAGGGTTCCTACGAGCAGTACTTC
TRBJ1-5 | - | - | TRBV15 | CATRGDTGHSNQPQHF | TGTGCCACCAGGGGGGACACGGGTCATAGCAATCAGCCCCAGCATTTT
TRBJ1-6 | TRBD1 | - | TRBV7-2 | CASSLSARQGASSPLHF | TGTGCCAGCAGCTTAAGCGCCCGACAGGGGGCTAGTTCACCCCTCCACTTT
TRBJ1-1 | TRBD1 | - | TRBV7-8 | CASSAQTGEGEAFF | TGTGCCAGCAGCGCCCAGACAGGGGAGGGTGAAGCTTTCTTT
TRBJ1-1 | TRBD1 | - | TRBV27 | CASSWTGGNTEAFF | TGTGCCAGCAGTTGGACAGGGGGCAACACTGAAGCTTTCTTT
TRBJ2-2 | - | - | TRBV28 | CASSTSGATGELFF | TGTGCCAGCAGTACCTCAGGAGCCACCGGGGAGCTGTTTTTT
TRBJ1-1 | - | - | TRBV14 | CASSYTKDSTEAFF | TGTGCCAGCAGCTACACGAAGGACAGCACTGAAGCTTTCTTT
TRBJ1-6 | - | - | TRBV7-8 | CASSLPRSPLHF | TGTGCCAGCAGCTTACCCCGATCACCCCTCCACTTT
TRBJ2-7 | - | once | TRBV3-1/TRBV3-2 | CASSQLGGSSYEQYF | TGTGCCAGCAGCCAGTTGGGAGGCAGCTCCTACGAGCAGTACTTC
TRBJ2-1 | - | - | TRBV7-6 | CASSSDTGLSSYNEQFF | TGTGCCAGCAGCTCTGACACCGGACTCAGCTCCTACAATGAGCAGTTCTTC
TRBJ2-1 | - | - | TRBV28 | CASTDRYEQFF | TGTGCCAGCACCGACCGCTATGAGCAGTTCTTC
TRBJ2-7 | TRBD1 | - | TRBV6-2/TRBV6-3 | CASSPQDRGLHEQYF | TGTGCCAGCAGCCCGCAAGACAGGGGACTGCACGAGCAGTACTTC
TRBJ2-5 | - | - | TRBV7-9 | CASSLAEGKSTQYF | TGTGCCAGCAGCTTAGCCGAGGGAAAGTCAACCCAGTACTTC
TRBJ1-3 | - | few | TRBV9 | CASRRGSGNTIYF | TGTGCCAGCCGCCGAGGCTCTGGAAACACCATATATTTT
TRBJ2-1 | - | - | TRBV5-1 | CASLQGPPGDSSYNEQFF | TGCGCCAGCCTACAAGGCCCCCCGGGGGATAGCTCCTACAATGAGCAGTTCTTC
TRBJ2-3 | TRBD2 | - | TRBV11-2 | CASSSSGTSSTDTQYF | TGTGCCAGCAGTTCCTCCGGGACTAGCAGCACAGATACGCAGTATTTT
TRBJ1-1 | - | - | TRBV7-9 | CASSLDDLWRGYTEAFF | TGTGCCAGCAGCTTAGATGATCTTTGGCGGGGATACACTGAAGCTTTCTTT
TRBJ1-2 | - | few | TRBV4-3 | CASSPGLGNDYGYTF | TGCGCCAGCAGCCCGGGTCTGGGGAATGACTATGGCTACACCTTC
TRBJ1-1 | - | - | TRBV20-1 | CSARDNSPFF | TGCAGTGCTAGAGATAATAGCCCTTTCTTT
TRBJ1-5 | - | - | TRBV5-6 | CASSLGNQPQHF | TGTGCCAGCAGCTTGGGCAATCAGCCCCAGCATTTT
TRBJ1-6 | - | - | TRBV6-2/TRBV6-3 | CASSVTGYNSPLHF | TGTGCCAGCAGTGTAACGGGATATAATTCACCCCTCCACTTT
TRBJ2-5 | - | - | TRBV27 | CASRGGQETQYF | TGTGCCAGCAGGGGAGGCCAAGAGACCCAGTACTTC
TRBJ2-1 | TRBD2 | - | TRBV10-3 | CAISDRGLAEIYNEQFF | TGTGCCATCAGTGATCGCGGACTAGCGGAAATCTACAATGAGCAGTTCTTC
TRBJ1-1 | - | - | TRBV7-9 | CASSSSTSGWTEAFF | TGTGCCAGCAGCTCCTCCACCTCGGGGTGGACTGAAGCTTTCTTT
TRBJ2-2 | TRBD1 | - | TRBV7-2 | CASSPQPTGDTGELFF | TGTGCCAGCAGCCCCCAGCCTACAGGGGACACCGGGGAGCTGTTTTTT